This T cell receptor beta chain originates from a study of blood T cell repertoires in COVID-19. Looking at the study overall: Samples representing acute and convalescent COVID-19 were sourced from the United States, Italy and Spain. Sample material is recorded as cDNA or gDNA derived from T cells, B-cell-depleted T cells, or PBMCs.

Germline values: CDR1 LGHDT, CDR2 YNNKEL (reference sequence). The CDR3 is 16 residues long. V was clipped by 1 base and J by 0 bases, with 13 bases between them. The Seattle patients joined while their infection was active and were tracked longitudinally afterward. This clone was seen only once. Libraries were prepared by immunoSEQ multiplex PCR; TCRdb keeps only in-frame clonotypes and omits some of them. The sample holds about 130,000 clones, around 75% seen once. The chain couples TRBV3-1 (or the pseudogene TRBV3-2) to TRBJ2-7; D perhaps matches TRBD2 (5 bases). The sample was peripheral blood. The sequence came from an older woman with COVID-19, enrolled during active disease. The CDR3 nucleotides are TGTGCCAGCAGCCAAGTCCCTTATCTAGCCTCCTACGAGCAGTACTTC. It is translated as CASSQVPYLASYEQYF.